The 21 T cell receptor beta chains below all came from one sample that was sequenced in a study of T cells after yellow fever vaccination. MiXCR, applied by TCRdb to the 5' RACE reads, yields one record per CDR3 protein. The profile shows about 170,000 distinct CDR3 sequences, about 11% of them singletons. Sequencing used CD8+ T cells sorted from PBMCs, obtained 15 days after the yellow fever booster vaccination. These receptors originate from a man aged 18 to 30 who received the YFV17D yellow fever vaccine.

This clonotype was found a few times. The chain combines TRBV5-1 with TRBJ2-2; 10 nucleotides agree with TRBD1. CDR3 length: 15 amino acids. Germline V gives CDR1 SGHRS, CDR2 YFSETQ. V trimming: 4 bases; J trimming: 6 bases; junction bases outside the gene matches: 6. The CDR3 region has the DNA TGCGCCAGCAGCCCGGGACAGGGGAAGGCCGGGGAGCTGTTTTTT. Translation: CASSPGQGKAGELFF.

At least ten counts were recorded for this clonotype. The J gene is TRBJ2-5, the V gene TRBV27; a possible D gene is TRBD2 (6 bases). This CDR3 comprises 17 residues. Germline V gene lookup returns CDR1 MNHEY and CDR2 SMNVEV (reference sequence). Trimming shortened V by 5 bases and J by 1 base, and 20 bases separated the two germline ends. The CDR3 DNA sequence: TGTGCCAGCAGTCCCACTCCCGGGGGTAGGGGCCAAGAGACCCAGTACTTC. Translating gives CASSPTPGGRGQETQYF.

The CDR3 reads CASSQDSGPRSPQYF. CDR3 in DNA: TGTGCCAGCAGCCAAGATTCGGGGCCAAGATCACCGCAGTATTTT. The chain is built from TRBV4-2 and TRBJ2-3; TRBD1 or TRBD2 may be the D gene (5 bases each). The CDR3 is made up of 15 amino acids. CDR1 and CDR2 from the germline V gene are LGHNA and YNFKEQ. V gave up 0 bases and J gave up 10 bases, with 17 bases separating them.

This clonotype came up a few times. The V and J genes are TRBV12-3 or TRBV12-4 and TRBJ2-3; TRBD2 agrees at 12 bases. Trimming removed 5 bases from V and 4 bases from J; junction bases left unmatched: 4. The CDR3 extends over 15 amino acids. CDR3 residues: CASSGLAGSADTQYF. In DNA, the CDR3 is TGTGCCAGCAGTGGACTAGCGGGGTCCGCAGATACGCAGTATTTT.

The CDR3 protein is CASSGYGMTREKLFF. The CDR3, as DNA: TGTGCCAGCAGCGGCTACGGGATGACGAGGGAAAAACTGTTTTTT. This sequence joins TRBV9 and TRBJ1-4; D is unresolved. The CDR3 loop spans 15 amino acids. Germline V gives CDR1 SGDLS, CDR2 YYNGEE. V was shortened by 3 bases and J by 8 bases, with 17 bases between the two germline ends.

This clonotype has only a few counts. This chain links TRBV25-1 with TRBJ2-5; TRBD2 agrees at 7 bases. CDR3 size: 14 residues. Per the germline V gene, CDR1 is MGHDK and CDR2 is SYGVNS. The V and J ends lost 7 bases and 4 bases, in that order; junction bases with no gene match: 9. The CDR3 region has the DNA TGTGCCAGCAAACTCGGGGGGAGTGGAGAGACCCAGTACTTC. Its protein product is CASKLGGSGETQYF.

The table lists this clonotype with a few counts. This chain uses TRBV7-9 with TRBJ1-4, with unresolved D. Germline CDR1 and CDR2: SEHNR and FQNEAQ (reference sequence). With 3 bases removed from V and 11 bases from J, the gap between germline ends came to 10 bases. This CDR3 contains 12 residues. The chain's CDR3 is CASSFVPGKLFF. The DNA of the CDR3 is TGTGCCAGCAGCTTTGTCCCGGGGAAACTGTTTTTT.

This chain connects TRBV7-2 to TRBJ1-1; D is ambiguous. Germline V gene data show CDR1 as SGHTA and CDR2 as FQGNSA. The CDR3 length is 15 residues. V was trimmed by 5 bases and J by 4 bases, leaving 17 bases between them. The CDR3 region is CASSRTASSGTEAFF. The CDR3 DNA reads as TGTGCCAGCAGCCGAACCGCGAGTAGCGGCACTGAAGCTTTCTTT.

This clonotype has more than one count but fewer than ten. The chain links TRBV7-8 to TRBJ1-5; 7 bases are a match to TRBD1. J was trimmed by 1 base and V by 1 base; bases with no gene match: 1. The length of the CDR3 is 15 residues. Germline V gene sequence: CDR1 SGHVS, CDR2 FQNEAQ. The CDR3 DNA reads as TGTGCCAGCAGCTTAGTGACAGGGAGCAATCAGCCCCAGCATTTT. This encodes CASSLVTGSNQPQHF.

The CDR3: CASSQDSVAGDEQYF. Here the CDR3 DNA reads TGCGCCAGCAGCCAAGATTCGGTAGCGGGGGACGAGCAGTACTTC. The chain recombines TRBV4-1 with TRBJ2-7, with 9 bases that match TRBD2. The CDR3 contains 15 residues. V dropped 0 bases and J dropped 5; count of bases not matched to a gene: 5. Germline CDR1 is MGHRA and CDR2 is YSYEKL.

This clonotype occurred a few times. The chain joins TRBV4-2 to TRBJ1-2; D uncertain. This CDR3 has 16 amino acids. The V end was cut by 4 bases, the J end by 6 bases, with 21 bases between. Germline CDR1 and CDR2: LGHNA and YNFKEQ. For the CDR3, the DNA is TGTGCCAGCAGCCCGGGAGCCGGATTGGGCAGAGATGGCTACACCTTC. This sequence encodes CASSPGAGLGRDGYTF.

The V gene is TRBV6-2 or TRBV6-3, the J gene TRBJ2-1; 7 positions agree with TRBD1. Germline-derived CDR1 and CDR2 are MNHEY and SVGEGT. CDR3 length equals 13 residues. With V trimmed by 0 bases and J by 14 bases, 7 bases remained unmatched. CDR3 loop: CASSYSRGPMEFF. Written as DNA, the CDR3 is TGTGCCAGCAGTTACTCGAGGGGGCCGATGGAGTTCTTC.

This clonotype showed up many times. The J gene is TRBJ2-3, the V gene TRBV15; 9 nucleotides align to TRBD2. Germline V gene sequence: CDR1 LNHNV, CDR2 YYDKDF (reference sequence). This CDR3 is built from 16 residues. The trim removed 1 base at V and 2 bases at J, leaving 4 bases unmatched. CDR3 DNA: TGTGCCACCAGCAGAGTTTTAGCGGGGGACACAGATACGCAGTATTTT. Translation gives CATSRVLAGDTDTQYF.

The chain employs TRBV27 and TRBJ2-3; D possibly matches TRBD1 or TRBD2 (5 bases each). Germline assignment: CDR1 MNHEY and CDR2 SMNVEV (reference sequence). The V end was cut by 5 bases, the J end by 6 bases, with 18 bases between. CDR3 size: 15 residues. CDR3 region: CASSTPGAEGDTQYF. The CDR3 coding sequence is TGTGCCAGCAGTACCCCGGGCGCCGAGGGGGATACGCAGTATTTT.

This sequence joins TRBV11-2 and TRBJ2-4; D might be TRBD1 (6 bases). The V gene lost 5 bases and the J gene lost 6 bases, with 20 bases spanning the gap. This CDR3 has 16 residues. The V gene's germline CDR1 is SGHAT and CDR2 FQNNGV. The DNA for the CDR3 is TGTGCCAGCAGCCCCACAGAACAGGGTTCGGGAAACATTCAGTACTTC. This encodes CASSPTEQGSGNIQYF.

The table lists this clonotype with a few counts. The chain combines TRBV9 with TRBJ1-1, with 7 positions matching TRBD1. CDR1 SGDLS and CDR2 YYNGEE come from the germline V gene. Losses at the gene ends were 2 bases for V and 6 bases for J; bases not matched to a gene: 10. The CDR3 totals 15 residues. The CDR3, as DNA: TGTGCCAGCAGCGTGCTCGGTCTAGGGGGCTCTGAAGCTTTCTTT. This translates into CASSVLGLGGSEAFF.

There are many counts of this clonotype. The genes are TRBV7-9 and TRBJ1-6, with D unresolved. The germline V gene has CDR1 SEHNR and CDR2 FQNEAQ (reference sequence). The V and J ends lost 0 bases and 13 bases respectively, with 7 bases between them. The CDR3 covers 12 residues. DNA of the CDR3: TGTGCCAGCAGCTTAGCGGGTATTCCCCTCCACTTT. Translating gives CASSLAGIPLHF.

The chain joins TRBV20-1 to TRBJ2-7; D is uncertain. Trimming cost V 2 bases and J 3 bases, with 14 bases left between them. The V gene's germline CDR1 is DFQATT and CDR2 SNEGSKA (reference sequence). There are 14 residues in the CDR3. CDR3: CSARRRGRVYEQYF. The CDR3 DNA follows: TGCAGTGCTAGAAGGCGCGGACGGGTCTACGAGCAGTACTTC.

This clonotype was observed at least ten times. The chain carries TRBV7-9 and TRBJ2-1, with no clear D. The CDR3 is 11 amino acids. Trimming took 3 bases from V and 9 from J, leaving 6 bases between them. Germline CDR1 reads SEHNR; CDR2 reads FQNEAQ (reference sequence). The DNA of the CDR3 is TGTGCCAGCAGCTTTCCTGGTGAGCAGTTCTTC. It yields the protein CASSFPGEQFF. The full variable domain, its missing parts supplied by reference TRBV7-9 and TRBJ2-1, is DTGVSQNPRHKITKRGQNVTFRCDPISEHNRLYWYRQTLGQGPEFLTYFQNEAQLEKSRLLSDRFSAERPKGSFSTLEIQRTEQGDSAMYLCASSFPGEQFFGPGTRLTVL.

The V call is TRBV9, the J call TRBJ1-1; perhaps TRBD1 as D (5 bases). V was pared by 0 bases and J by 4 bases, with 10 bases between. The CDR3 is 14 amino acids. In germline, CDR1 is SGDLS, CDR2 YYNGEE. As DNA, the CDR3 is TGTGCCAGCAGCGTAGAGGGGAAAAGCACTGAAGCTTTCTTT. Translated: CASSVEGKSTEAFF.

There are a few counts of this clonotype. The gene calls are TRBV20-1 and TRBJ2-3; D uncertain. The V gene lost 2 bases and the J gene lost 2 bases, with 26 bases spanning the gap. CDR1 is DFQATT and CDR2 is SNEGSKA in the germline V gene (reference sequence). CDR3 size: 19 residues. CDR3 DNA: TGCAGTGCTAGATCCTACTTGGGTGCCACGGTCGGAAACACAGATACGCAGTATTTT. This gives the protein CSARSYLGATVGNTDTQYF.